The 8 T cell receptor beta chains in this list originate from one sample, sequenced in a study of T-cell reconstitution after alpha-beta-depleted transplantation in children. Unique molecular identifiers were used to barcode this TCRbeta library. TCRdb redid the calling of the PCR reads with MiXCR, one entry per CDR3 protein. The sample carries about 980,000 distinct CDR3 sequences, roughly 29% recorded once. The material sequenced was PBMCs, mostly from graft donor cells, taken 360 days after TCRalphabeta/CD19-depleted stem cell transplant. These receptors were obtained from a boy younger than two who had a stem cell transplant for SCID, so the T cells may come from the graft donor.

J is TRBJ1-3 and V is TRBV12-3 or TRBV12-4; D gene unclear. The ends were cut back, 7 bases at V and 6 bases at J, with 13 bases in the middle. The CDR3 has 13 amino acids. CDR3 region: CASTLGIQNTIYF. The CDR3 nucleotides are TGTGCCAGCACCCTCGGGATTCAAAACACCATATATTTT.

This clonotype was recorded a few times. The rearrangement links TRBV5-1 to TRBJ2-3, with 8 bases lining up with TRBD1. Germline V CDR1 and CDR2: SGHRS, YFSETQ. The CDR3 sequence is 15 residues long. Unmatched junction bases numbered 8, after V lost 3 bases and J lost 5 bases. The CDR3 nucleotides read TGCGCCAGCAGCTCGTGGACAGGGATTGGAGATACGCAGTATTTT. It is translated as CASSSWTGIGDTQYF.

The V and J genes are TRBV6-2 or TRBV6-3 and TRBJ2-5, with no clear D. There are 10 residues in the CDR3. The ends were cut back, 7 bases at V and 5 bases at J, with 5 bases in the middle. CDR1 is MNHEY, CDR2 SVGEGT, per germline. CDR3 loop: CASKRETQYF. CDR3 DNA sequence: TGTGCCAGCAAGCGTGAGACCCAGTACTTC.

As for this clonotype: Likely a read error: the CDR3 ends without its conserved phenylalanine or tryptophan. The CDR3 region has the DNA TGCAGCGTACGAAGGACAGGGTCCATGAACACTGAAGCTTTCTAT. As protein: CSVRRTGSMNTEAFY. The J gene is TRBJ1-1, the V gene TRBV29-1; 8 nucleotides match TRBD1. The CDR3 sequence is 15 residues long. Losses at the gene ends were 6 bases for V and 0 bases for J; bases not matched to a gene: 9. Germline-derived CDR1 and CDR2 are SQVTM and ANQGSEA.

This clonotype was seen more than once but under ten times. The genes are TRBV6-5 and TRBJ2-7; no firm D call. Germline V CDR1 and CDR2: MNHEY, SVGAGI. Trimming took off 0 bases at V and 5 bases at J, with 8 bases between the two ends. The CDR3 is made up of 13 amino acids. As DNA, the CDR3 is TGTGCCAGCAGTTACTCTGAGGCTGACGAGCAGTACTTC. Translated, it gives CASSYSEADEQYF.

This chain links TRBV7-9 with TRBJ2-2; D is ambiguous. The CDR3 extends over 15 amino acids. The germline V gene encodes CDR1 SEHNR and CDR2 FQNEAQ (reference sequence). Trimming removed 3 bases at V and 2 bases at J, with 10 bases between. The CDR3, as DNA: TGTGCCAGCAGCTTCCCACGGAGCAACACCGGGGAGCTGTTTTTT. It yields the protein CASSFPRSNTGELFF.

Regarding this clonotype: Being one base from a much bigger clone, this may be a read error. The CDR3 ends on some other residue instead of the conserved phenylalanine or tryptophan, so this is likely a read error. The V call is TRBV29-1, the J call TRBJ1-1; no firm D call. Germline V gene lookup returns CDR1 SQVTM and CDR2 ANQGSEA. CDR3 length equals 12 residues. The ends were cut back, 5 bases at V and 1 base at J, with 8 bases in the middle. CDR3 in amino acids: CSVHEGNTEAFY. The CDR3 DNA follows: TGCAGCGTTCATGAGGGGAACACTGAAGCTTTCTAT.

This clonotype was picked up many times. CDR3 in amino acids: CASSSRDRSTDTQYF. CDR3 nucleotide sequence: TGTGCCAGCAGCTCCCGGGACAGGAGCACAGATACGCAGTATTTT. The chain joins TRBV5-5 to TRBJ2-3, with TRBD1 matching over 8 bases. Trimming took 3 bases from V and 0 from J; bases not matched to a gene: 3. Germline CDR1 reads SGHKS; CDR2 reads YYEKEE (reference sequence). There are 15 residues in the CDR3.